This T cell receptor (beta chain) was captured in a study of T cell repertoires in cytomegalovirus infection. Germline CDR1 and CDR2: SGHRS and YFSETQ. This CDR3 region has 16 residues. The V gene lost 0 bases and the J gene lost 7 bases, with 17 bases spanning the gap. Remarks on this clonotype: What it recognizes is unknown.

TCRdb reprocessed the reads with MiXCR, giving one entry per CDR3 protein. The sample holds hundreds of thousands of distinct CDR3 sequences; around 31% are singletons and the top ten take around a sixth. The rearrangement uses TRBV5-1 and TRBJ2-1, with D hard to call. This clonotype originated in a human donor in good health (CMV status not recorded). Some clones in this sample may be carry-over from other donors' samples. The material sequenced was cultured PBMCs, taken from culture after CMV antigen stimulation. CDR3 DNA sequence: TGCGCCAGCAGCTTGGTTCCGGGCTCCTACACTAATGAGCAGTTCTTC. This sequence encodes CASSLVPGSYTNEQFF.